The next 14 T cell receptor beta chains were all read from a single sample in a study of blood T cell repertoires in COVID-19. Profiled with immunoSEQ multiplex PCR; TCRdb holds only in-frame clones, not every one. Among about 250,000 clones, 85% to 90% were seen once, and the ten largest hold around 1.6%. The sample taken for sequencing was PBMCs or T cells enriched from blood (not recorded which). These receptors were taken from a woman aged 45-59 years who had recovered from COVID-19.

The chain carries TRBV6-2 or TRBV6-3 and TRBJ2-7; 9 nucleotides match TRBD2. CDR3 length: 14 residues. Germline values: CDR1 MNHEY, CDR2 SVGEGT. J lost 4 bases, V lost 4 bases, and 5 bases had no gene match. CDR3 sequence: CASSFSGSWYEQYF. The CDR3 coding sequence is TGTGCCAGCAGTTTTAGCGGGAGTTGGTACGAGCAGTACTTC.

The chain carries TRBV27 and TRBJ1-5; 7 nucleotides match TRBD1. Trimming removed 5 bases from V and 4 bases from J; junction bases left unmatched: 5. There are 14 residues in the CDR3. Per the germline V gene, CDR1 is MNHEY and CDR2 is SMNVEV (reference sequence). Here the CDR3 reads CASSPRDSNQPQHF. CDR3 bases: TGTGCCAGCAGTCCTCGGGACAGTAATCAGCCCCAGCATTTT.

The chain is built from TRBV5-1 and TRBJ1-4; D is uncertain. CDR1 is SGHRS and CDR2 is YFSETQ in the germline V gene. Trimming took 4 bases from V and 3 from J, leaving 10 bases between them. The CDR3 consists of 14 residues. DNA of the CDR3: TGCGCCAGCAGCCCGGGAGGGCCTAATGAAAAACTGTTTTTT. Its translation is CASSPGGPNEKLFF.

This chain joins TRBV10-3 and TRBJ2-7, with 7 nucleotides matching TRBD1. The V gene end was trimmed by 6 bases and the J gene end by 2 bases; junction bases not matched to a gene: 4. CDR1 is ENHRY, CDR2 SYGVKD, per germline. This CDR3 contains 13 residues. The CDR3 reads CAISRDSTYEQYF. The CDR3 nucleotides read TGTGCCATCAGCAGGGACAGCACCTACGAGCAGTACTTC.

This clone has a single count. The V call is TRBV29-1, the J call TRBJ2-2, with TRBD1 as a possible D gene (5 bases). CDR3 length: 13 residues. Germline V CDR1 and CDR2: SQVTM, ANQGSEA. Between the trimmed V and J ends, which lost 5 bases and 4 bases, there was a span of 11 bases. The CDR3 DNA sequence: TGCAGCGTTAAGGCCAGGGCCACCGGGGAGCTGTTTTTT. Protein sequence: CSVKARATGELFF.

The rearrangement uses TRBV9 and TRBJ1-3; no clear D. This CDR3 has 16 amino acids. V was pared by 3 bases and J by 6 bases, with 19 bases between. Germline V gives CDR1 SGDLS, CDR2 YYNGEE. The CDR3 DNA is TGTGCCAGCAGCGGGGGAGACTCCGGGCGTACAAACACCATATATTTT. Translating gives CASSGGDSGRTNTIYF.

This clone came up once. The V gene is TRBV11-2, the J gene TRBJ2-7; maybe TRBD1 (6 bases). There are 15 residues in the CDR3. CDR1 and CDR2 (germline): SGHAT, FQNNGV. The V end was cut by 0 bases, the J end by 2 bases, with 11 bases between. The CDR3 spells CASSLDFGGTYEQYF. CDR3 sequence (DNA): TGTGCCAGCAGCTTAGATTTTGGGGGCACCTACGAGCAGTACTTC.

The chain recombines TRBV19 with TRBJ2-7; 7 bases map to TRBD2. V was clipped by 5 bases and J by 2 bases; unmatched bases: 6. This CDR3 is 14 amino acids long. Per germline, CDR1 LNHDA and CDR2 SQIVND (reference sequence). The DNA of the CDR3 is TGTGCCAGTAGTTTTGGGGGGGGAACCTACGAGCAGTACTTC. Translation gives CASSFGGGTYEQYF.

This rearrangement joins TRBV7-9 to TRBJ2-5; weak D call: TRBD1 (7 bases). Deletions cut 1 base from V and 2 bases from J, with 11 bases between. Looked up from germline, CDR1 is SEHNR and CDR2 is FQNEAQ (reference sequence). CDR3 length equals 15 residues. The DNA of the CDR3 is TGTGCCAGCAGCTTAGACAGGGGAGGACAAGAGACCCAGTACTTC. Residues: CASSLDRGGQETQYF.

V usage is TRBV18 and J usage is TRBJ2-5, with a tentative D call TRBD2 (5 bases). Trimming removed 2 bases from V and 4 bases from J, with 17 bases in between. The CDR3 is made up of 16 amino acids. Per the germline V gene, CDR1 is KGHSH and CDR2 is LQKENI. The CDR3 region has the DNA TGTGCCAGCTCACCATATATCGAGGGAGCGGTAGAGACCCAGTACTTC. Amino acids: CASSPYIEGAVETQYF.

The rearrangement joins TRBV10-3 to TRBJ1-1; maybe TRBD1 (6 bases). CDR1 ENHRY and CDR2 SYGVKD come from the germline V gene. This CDR3 has 13 residues. V shed 10 bases and J shed 0 bases, with 12 bases lying between them. This chain's CDR3 is CANSDRVNTEAFF. The CDR3 DNA is TGTGCCAACTCGGACAGAGTGAACACTGAAGCTTTCTTT.

This chain connects TRBV5-1 to TRBJ1-5; the D gene is possibly TRBD1 (6 bases). The germline gives CDR1 SGHRS, CDR2 YFSETQ. Trimming shortened V by 4 bases and J by 4 bases, and 15 bases separated the two germline ends. CDR3 size: 15 residues. CDR3 in amino acids: CASSAQGSWNQPQHF. In DNA form, the CDR3 reads TGCGCCAGCAGCGCCCAGGGGAGTTGGAATCAGCCCCAGCATTTT.

The J gene is TRBJ1-5, the V gene TRBV12-3 or TRBV12-4; TRBD1 aligns across 8 bases. V trimming: 6 bases; J trimming: 2 bases; junction bases outside the gene matches: 0. The CDR3 loop spans 13 amino acids. CDR3 DNA: TGTGCCAGCAGGGGACAGGGCAATCAGCCCCAGCATTTT. This sequence encodes CASRGQGNQPQHF.

The chain recombines TRBV7-2 with TRBJ2-4; D unclear. This CDR3 comprises 15 residues. V lost 5 bases, J lost 4 bases, and 15 bases lay in between. Per the germline V gene, CDR1 is SGHTA and CDR2 is FQGNSA. CDR3 region: CASSRGPAGKNIQYF. In nucleotides, the CDR3 is TGTGCCAGCAGCCGCGGTCCGGCTGGGAAAAACATTCAGTACTTC.